The source of this T cell receptor (beta chain) is a study of Ad26.COV2.S vaccination and SARS-CoV-2 variants. Trimming removed 0 bases from V and 2 bases from J, with 10 bases in between. There are 15 residues in the CDR3. Germline V gene data show CDR1 as MGHRA and CDR2 as YSYEKL. Some clones are missing from TCRdb's copy, which holds only in-frame ones; the method was immunoSEQ multiplex PCR. The table shows around 320,000 clones, with around four fifths occurring only once. Documented treatment: around 19 received Ad26.COV2.S at low or high dose, single or two shots; roughly five received placebo; per-sample allocation not given. After the first vaccine or placebo injection, samples were drawn on day 63. Ad26 vector vaccine expressed Wuhan-strain SARS-CoV-2 spike.

This TCR was recovered from a person between 18 and 59 years old who received the Ad26.COV2.S COVID-19 vaccine or a placebo. The V gene is TRBV4-1, the J gene TRBJ1-2, with a possible D match to TRBD1 (6 bases). The specimen comprised peripheral blood, sampled in a trial of Ad26.COV2.S vaccine versus placebo. The CDR3 spells CASSQESTGNYGYTF. The CDR3 DNA is TGCGCCAGCAGCCAAGAGTCAACAGGGAACTATGGCTACACCTTC.